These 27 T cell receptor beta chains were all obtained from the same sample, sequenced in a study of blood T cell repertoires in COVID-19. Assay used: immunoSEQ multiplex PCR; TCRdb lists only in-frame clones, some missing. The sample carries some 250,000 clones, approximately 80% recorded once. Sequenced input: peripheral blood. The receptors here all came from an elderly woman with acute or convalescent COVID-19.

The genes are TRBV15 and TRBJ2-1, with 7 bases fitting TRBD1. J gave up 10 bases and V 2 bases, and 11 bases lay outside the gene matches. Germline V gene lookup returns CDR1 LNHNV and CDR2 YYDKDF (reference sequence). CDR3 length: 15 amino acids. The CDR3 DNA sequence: TGTGCCACCAGCAGAACTCGACAGGGTTTCGGGGAGCAGTTCTTC. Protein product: CATSRTRQGFGEQFF.

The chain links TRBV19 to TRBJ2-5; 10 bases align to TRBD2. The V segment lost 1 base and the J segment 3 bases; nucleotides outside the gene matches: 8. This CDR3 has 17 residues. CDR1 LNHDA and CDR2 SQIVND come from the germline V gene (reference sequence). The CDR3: CASSIGVTGLAEETQYF. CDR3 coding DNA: TGTGCCAGTAGTATAGGAGTGACAGGACTAGCGGAAGAGACCCAGTACTTC.

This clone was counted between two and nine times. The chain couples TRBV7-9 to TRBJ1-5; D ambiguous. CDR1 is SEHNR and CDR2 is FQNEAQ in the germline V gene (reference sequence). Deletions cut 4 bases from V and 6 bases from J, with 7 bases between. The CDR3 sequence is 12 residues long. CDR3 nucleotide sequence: TGTGCCAGCAGCTCCCGGGGTCAGCCCCAGCATTTT. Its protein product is CASSSRGQPQHF.

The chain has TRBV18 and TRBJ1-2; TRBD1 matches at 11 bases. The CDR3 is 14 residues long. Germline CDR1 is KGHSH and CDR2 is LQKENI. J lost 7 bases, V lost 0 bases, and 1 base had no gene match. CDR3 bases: TGTGCCAGCTCACCACCGGGACAGGGGGGTGGCTACACCTTC. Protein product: CASSPPGQGGGYTF. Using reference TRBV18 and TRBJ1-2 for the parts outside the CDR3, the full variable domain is NAGVMQNPRHLVRRRGQEARLRCSPMKGHSHVYWYRQLPEEGLKFMVYLQKENIIDESGMPKERFSAEFPKEGPSILRIQQVVRGDSAAYFCASSPPGQGGGYTFGSGTRLTVV.

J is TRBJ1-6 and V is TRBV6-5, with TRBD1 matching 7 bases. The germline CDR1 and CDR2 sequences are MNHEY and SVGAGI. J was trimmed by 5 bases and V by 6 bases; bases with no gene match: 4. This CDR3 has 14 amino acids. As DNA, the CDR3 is TGTGCCAGCAGGGATGACAGGGATAATTCACCCCTCCACTTT. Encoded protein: CASRDDRDNSPLHF.

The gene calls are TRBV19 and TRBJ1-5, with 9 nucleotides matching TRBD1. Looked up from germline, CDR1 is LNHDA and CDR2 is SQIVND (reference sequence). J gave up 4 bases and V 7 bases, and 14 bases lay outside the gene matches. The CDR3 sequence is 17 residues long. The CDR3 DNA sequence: TGTGCCAGTACAACAGGGGGCCTCACCTTAGGGAATCAGCCCCAGCATTTT. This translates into CASTTGGLTLGNQPQHF.

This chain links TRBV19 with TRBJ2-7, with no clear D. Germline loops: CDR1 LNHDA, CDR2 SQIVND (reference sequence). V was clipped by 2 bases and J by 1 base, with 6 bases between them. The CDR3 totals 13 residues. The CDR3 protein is CASSITGSYEQYF. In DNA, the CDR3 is TGTGCCAGTAGTATAACTGGTTCCTACGAGCAGTACTTC.

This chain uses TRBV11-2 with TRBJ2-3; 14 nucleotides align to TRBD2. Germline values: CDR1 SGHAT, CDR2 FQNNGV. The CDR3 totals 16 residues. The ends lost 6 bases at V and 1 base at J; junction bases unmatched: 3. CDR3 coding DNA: TGTGCCAGCAGAAGACTAGCGGGGGGGCGCACAGATACGCAGTATTTT. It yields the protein CASRRLAGGRTDTQYF.

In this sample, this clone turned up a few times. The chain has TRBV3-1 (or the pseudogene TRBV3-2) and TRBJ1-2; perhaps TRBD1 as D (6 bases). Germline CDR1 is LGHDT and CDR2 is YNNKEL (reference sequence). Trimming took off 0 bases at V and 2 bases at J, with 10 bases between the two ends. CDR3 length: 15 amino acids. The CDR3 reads CASSQDPTGNYGYTF. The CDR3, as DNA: TGTGCCAGCAGCCAAGATCCGACAGGAAACTATGGCTACACCTTC.

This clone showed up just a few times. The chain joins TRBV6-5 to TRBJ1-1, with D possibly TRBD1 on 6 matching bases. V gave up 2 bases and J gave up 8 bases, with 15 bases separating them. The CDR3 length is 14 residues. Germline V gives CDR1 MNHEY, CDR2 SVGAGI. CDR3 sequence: CASSYVQGSMEAFF. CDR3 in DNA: TGTGCCAGCAGTTACGTACAGGGAAGTATGGAAGCTTTCTTT.

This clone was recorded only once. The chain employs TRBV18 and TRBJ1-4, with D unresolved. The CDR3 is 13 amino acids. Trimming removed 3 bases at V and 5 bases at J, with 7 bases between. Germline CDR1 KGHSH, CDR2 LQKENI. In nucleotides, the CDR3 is TGTGCCAGCTCACCGACTCGAAATGAAAAACTGTTTTTT. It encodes CASSPTRNEKLFF. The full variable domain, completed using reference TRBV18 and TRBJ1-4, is NAGVMQNPRHLVRRRGQEARLRCSPMKGHSHVYWYRQLPEEGLKFMVYLQKENIIDESGMPKERFSAEFPKEGPSILRIQQVVRGDSAAYFCASSPTRNEKLFFGSGTQLSVL.

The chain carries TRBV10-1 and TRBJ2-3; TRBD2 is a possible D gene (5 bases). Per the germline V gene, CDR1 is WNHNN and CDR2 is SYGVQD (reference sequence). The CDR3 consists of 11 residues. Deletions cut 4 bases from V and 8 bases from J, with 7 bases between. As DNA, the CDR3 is TGCGCCAGCAGTGCCGGAGGTACGCAGTATTTT. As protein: CASSAGGTQYF.

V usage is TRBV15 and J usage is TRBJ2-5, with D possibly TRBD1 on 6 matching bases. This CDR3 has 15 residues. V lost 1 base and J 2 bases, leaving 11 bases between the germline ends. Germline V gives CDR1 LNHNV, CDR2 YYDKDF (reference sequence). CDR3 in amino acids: CATSRGNGQQETQYF. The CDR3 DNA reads TGTGCCACCAGCAGAGGTAATGGACAGCAAGAGACCCAGTACTTC.

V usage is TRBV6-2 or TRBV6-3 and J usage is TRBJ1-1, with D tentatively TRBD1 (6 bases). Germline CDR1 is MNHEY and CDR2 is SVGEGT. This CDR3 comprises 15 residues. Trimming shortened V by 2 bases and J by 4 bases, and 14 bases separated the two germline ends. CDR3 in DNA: TGTGCCAGCAGTTACGGGGGGGGCCGGGTCACTGAAGCTTTCTTT. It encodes CASSYGGGRVTEAFF.

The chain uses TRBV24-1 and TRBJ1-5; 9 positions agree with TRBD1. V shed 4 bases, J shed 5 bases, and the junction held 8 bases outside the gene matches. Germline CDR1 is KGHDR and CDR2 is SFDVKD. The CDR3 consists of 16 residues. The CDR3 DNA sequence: TGTGCCACCAGTGACTCCAGACAGGGGGGGGATCAGCCCCAGCATTTT. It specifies CATSDSRQGGDQPQHF.

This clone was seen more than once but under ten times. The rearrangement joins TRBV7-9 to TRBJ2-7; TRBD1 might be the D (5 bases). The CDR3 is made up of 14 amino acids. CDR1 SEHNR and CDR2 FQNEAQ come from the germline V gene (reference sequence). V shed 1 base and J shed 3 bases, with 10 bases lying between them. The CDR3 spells CASSLDRPYYEQYF. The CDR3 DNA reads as TGTGCCAGCAGCTTAGACAGGCCATACTACGAGCAGTACTTC.

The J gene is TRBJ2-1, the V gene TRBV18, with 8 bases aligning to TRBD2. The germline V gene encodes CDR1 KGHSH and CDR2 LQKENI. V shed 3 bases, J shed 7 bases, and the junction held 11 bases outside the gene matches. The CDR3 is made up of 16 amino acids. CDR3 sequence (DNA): TGTGCCAGCTCACCGATATCGGGGGGGCCAGGTAATGAGCAGTTCTTC. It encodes CASSPISGGPGNEQFF.

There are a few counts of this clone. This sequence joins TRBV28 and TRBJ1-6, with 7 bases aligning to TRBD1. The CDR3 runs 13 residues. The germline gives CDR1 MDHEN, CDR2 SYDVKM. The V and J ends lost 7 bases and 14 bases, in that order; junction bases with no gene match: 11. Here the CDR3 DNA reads TGTGCCAGCAACCTTCCGGGACAGACATCCCTCCACTTT. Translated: CASNLPGQTSLHF. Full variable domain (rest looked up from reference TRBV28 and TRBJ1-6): DVKVTQSSRYLVKRTGEKVFLECVQDMDHENMFWYRQDPGLGLRLIYFSYDVKMKEKGDIPEGYSVSREKKERFSLILESASTNQTSMYLCASNLPGQTSLHFGNGTRLTVT.

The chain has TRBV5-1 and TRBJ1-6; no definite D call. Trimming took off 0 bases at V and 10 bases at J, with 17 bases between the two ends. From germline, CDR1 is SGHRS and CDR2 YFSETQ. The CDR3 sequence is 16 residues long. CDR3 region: CASSLAAIPSTSPLHF. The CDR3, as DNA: TGCGCCAGCAGCTTGGCCGCTATCCCGAGTACGTCACCCCTCCACTTT. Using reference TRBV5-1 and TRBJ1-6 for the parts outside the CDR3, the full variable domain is KAGVTQTPRYLIKTRGQQVTLSCSPISGHRSVSWYQQTPGQGLQFLFEYFSETQRNKGNFPGRFSGRQFSNSRSEMNVSTLELGDSALYLCASSLAAIPSTSPLHFGNGTRLTVT.

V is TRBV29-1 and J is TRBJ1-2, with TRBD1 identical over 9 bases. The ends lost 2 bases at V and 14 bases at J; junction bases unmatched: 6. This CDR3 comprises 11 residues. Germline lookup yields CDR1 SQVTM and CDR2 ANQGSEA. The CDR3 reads CSVERDRAVTF. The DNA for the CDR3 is TGCAGCGTTGAACGGGACAGGGCAGTGACCTTC.

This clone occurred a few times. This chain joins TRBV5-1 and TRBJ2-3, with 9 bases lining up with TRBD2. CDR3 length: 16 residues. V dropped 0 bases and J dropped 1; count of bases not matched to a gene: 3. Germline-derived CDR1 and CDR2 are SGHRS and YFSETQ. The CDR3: CASSLGVAGGTDTQYF. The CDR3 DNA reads TGCGCCAGCAGCTTGGGCGTAGCGGGGGGCACAGATACGCAGTATTTT.

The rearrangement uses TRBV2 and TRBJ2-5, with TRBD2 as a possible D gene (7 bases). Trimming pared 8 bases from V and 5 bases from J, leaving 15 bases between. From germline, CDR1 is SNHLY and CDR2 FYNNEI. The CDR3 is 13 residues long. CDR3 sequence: CASGGARAETQYF. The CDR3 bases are TGTGCCAGCGGGGGGGCTAGGGCGGAGACCCAGTACTTC. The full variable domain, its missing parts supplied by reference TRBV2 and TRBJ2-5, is EPEVTQTPSHQVTQMGQEVILRCVPISNHLYFYWYRQILGQKVEFLVSFYNNEISEKSEIFDDQFSVERPDGSNFTLKIRSTKLEDSAMYFCASGGARAETQYFGPGTRLLVL.

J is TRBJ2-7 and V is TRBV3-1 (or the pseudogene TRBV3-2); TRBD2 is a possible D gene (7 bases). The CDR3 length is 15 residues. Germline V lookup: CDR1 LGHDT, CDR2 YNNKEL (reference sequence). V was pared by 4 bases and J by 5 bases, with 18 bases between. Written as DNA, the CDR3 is TGTGCCAGCAGCCGCGAGGGGGGGGCCGCGGACGAGCAGTACTTC. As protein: CASSREGGAADEQYF.

DNA of the CDR3: TGTGCCAGCACCATCTTCCGCGGGGGGGCGTATGAGCAGTTCTTC. Amino acid sequence: CASTIFRGGAYEQFF. The chain combines TRBV3-1 (or the pseudogene TRBV3-2) with TRBJ2-1; TRBD2 matches at 9 bases. This CDR3 has 15 amino acids. V lost 7 bases and J lost 8; bases outside the gene matches: 12. CDR1 and CDR2 (germline): LGHDT, YNNKEL (reference sequence).

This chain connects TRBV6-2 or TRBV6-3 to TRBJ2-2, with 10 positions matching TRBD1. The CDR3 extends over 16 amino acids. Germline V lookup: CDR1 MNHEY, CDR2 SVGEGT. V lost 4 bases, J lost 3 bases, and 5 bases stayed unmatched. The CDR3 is CASSLTGGSYTGELFF. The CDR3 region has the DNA TGTGCCAGCAGTTTGACAGGGGGCTCATACACCGGGGAGCTGTTTTTT.

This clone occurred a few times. The DNA for the CDR3 is TGCGCCAGCAGCCCGGGACAGGGAACAGATGAAAAACTGTTTTTT. Encoded protein: CASSPGQGTDEKLFF. V and J are TRBV5-1 and TRBJ1-4; 9 nucleotides align to TRBD1. This CDR3 is 15 amino acids long. Trimming took 4 bases from V and 6 from J; bases not matched to a gene: 7. Germline CDR1 reads SGHRS; CDR2 reads YFSETQ.

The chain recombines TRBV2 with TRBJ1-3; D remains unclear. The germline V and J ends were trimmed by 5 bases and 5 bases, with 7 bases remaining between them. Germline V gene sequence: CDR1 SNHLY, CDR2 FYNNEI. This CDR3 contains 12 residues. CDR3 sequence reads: CASSSERNTIYF. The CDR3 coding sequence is TGTGCCAGCAGTTCCGAGAGAAACACCATATATTTT.